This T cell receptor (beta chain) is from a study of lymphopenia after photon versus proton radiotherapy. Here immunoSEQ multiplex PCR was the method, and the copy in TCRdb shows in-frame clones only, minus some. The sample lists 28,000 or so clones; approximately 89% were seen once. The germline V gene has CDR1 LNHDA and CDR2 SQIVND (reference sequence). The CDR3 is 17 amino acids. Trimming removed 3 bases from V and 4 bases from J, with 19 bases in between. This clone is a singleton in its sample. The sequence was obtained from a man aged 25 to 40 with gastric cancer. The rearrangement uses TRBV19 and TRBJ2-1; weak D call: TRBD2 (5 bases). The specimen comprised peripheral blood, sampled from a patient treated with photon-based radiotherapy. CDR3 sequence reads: CASSIPWTSPSYNEQFF. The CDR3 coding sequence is TGTGCCAGTAGTATCCCCTGGACTTCCCCTTCATACAATGAGCAGTTCTTC.